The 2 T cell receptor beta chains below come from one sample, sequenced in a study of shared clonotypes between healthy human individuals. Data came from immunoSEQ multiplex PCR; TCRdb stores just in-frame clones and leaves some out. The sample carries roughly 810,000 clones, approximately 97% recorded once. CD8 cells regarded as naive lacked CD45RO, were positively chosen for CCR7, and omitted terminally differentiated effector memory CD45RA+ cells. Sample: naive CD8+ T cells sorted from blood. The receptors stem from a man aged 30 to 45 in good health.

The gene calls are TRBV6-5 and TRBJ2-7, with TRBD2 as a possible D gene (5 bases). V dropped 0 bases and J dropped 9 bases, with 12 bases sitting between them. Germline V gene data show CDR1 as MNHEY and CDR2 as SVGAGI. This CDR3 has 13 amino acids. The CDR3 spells CASSYSASPPQYF. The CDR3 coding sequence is TGTGCCAGCAGTTACTCGGCTAGCCCTCCGCAGTACTTC.

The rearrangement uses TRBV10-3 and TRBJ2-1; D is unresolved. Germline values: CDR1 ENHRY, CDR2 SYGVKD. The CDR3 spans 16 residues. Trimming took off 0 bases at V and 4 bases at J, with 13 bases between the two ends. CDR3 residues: CAISESVLPQYNEQFF. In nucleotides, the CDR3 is TGTGCCATCAGTGAGTCTGTACTACCCCAGTACAATGAGCAGTTCTTC.